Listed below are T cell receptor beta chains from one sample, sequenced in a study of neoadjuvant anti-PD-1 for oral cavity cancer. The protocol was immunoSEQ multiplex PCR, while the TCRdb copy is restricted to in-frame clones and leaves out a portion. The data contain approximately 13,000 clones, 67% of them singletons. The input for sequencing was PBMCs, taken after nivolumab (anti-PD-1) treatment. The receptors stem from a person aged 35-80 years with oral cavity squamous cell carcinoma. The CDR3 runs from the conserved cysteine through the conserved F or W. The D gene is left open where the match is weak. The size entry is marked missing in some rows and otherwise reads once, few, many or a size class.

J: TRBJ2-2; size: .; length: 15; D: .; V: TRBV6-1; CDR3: CASSEWTANTGELFF; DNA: TGTGCCAGCAGTGAGTGGACAGCGAACACCGGGGAGCTGTTTTTT
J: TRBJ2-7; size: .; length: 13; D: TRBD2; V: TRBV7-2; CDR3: CASSATSGINPYF; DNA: TGTGCCAGCAGCGCGACTAGCGGAATCAATCCTTACTTC
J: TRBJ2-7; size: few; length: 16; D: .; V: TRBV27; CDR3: CASSFDRAGAMREQYF; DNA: TGTGCCAGCAGTTTTGACCGTGCCGGGGCAATGAGGGAGCAGTACTTC
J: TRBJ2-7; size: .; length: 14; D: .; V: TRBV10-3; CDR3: CAISEGGHTDEQYF; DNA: TGTGCCATCAGTGAGGGGGGACATACGGACGAGCAGTACTTC
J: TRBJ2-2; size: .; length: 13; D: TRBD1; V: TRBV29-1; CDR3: CSVAVQGAGELFF; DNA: TGCAGCGTTGCAGTACAGGGGGCCGGGGAGCTGTTTTTT
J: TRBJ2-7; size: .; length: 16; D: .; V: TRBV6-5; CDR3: CASSYSTGWLGYEQYF; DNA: TGTGCCAGCAGTTACTCCACAGGGTGGCTAGGGTACGAGCAGTACTTC
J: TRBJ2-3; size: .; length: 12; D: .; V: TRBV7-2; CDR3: CASSLGPDTQYF; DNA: TGTGCCAGCAGCTTAGGGCCAGATACGCAGTATTTT
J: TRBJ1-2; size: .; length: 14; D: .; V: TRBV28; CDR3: CASTYQGANYGYTF; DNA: TGTGCCAGCACCTATCAGGGAGCTAACTATGGCTACACCTTC
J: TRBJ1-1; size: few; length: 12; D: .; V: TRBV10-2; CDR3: CASSRMNTEAFF; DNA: TGCGCCTCCTCACGGATGAACACTGAAGCTTTCTTT
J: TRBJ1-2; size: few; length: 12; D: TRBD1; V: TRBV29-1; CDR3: CSVGDRGNGYTF; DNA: TGCAGCGTTGGGGACAGGGGAAATGGCTACACCTTC
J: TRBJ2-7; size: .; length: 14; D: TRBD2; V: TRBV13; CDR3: CASSQREGSYEQYF; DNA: TGTGCCAGCAGCCAGCGGGAGGGCTCCTACGAGCAGTACTTC
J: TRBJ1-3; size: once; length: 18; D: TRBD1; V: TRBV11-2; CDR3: CASSDPRTGGDSGNTIYF; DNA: TGTGCCAGCAGCGACCCAAGAACAGGGGGGGACTCTGGAAACACCATATATTTT
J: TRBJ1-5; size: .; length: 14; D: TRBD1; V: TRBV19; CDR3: CASSRTGVNQPQHF; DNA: TGTGCCAGTAGTCGGACAGGGGTGAATCAGCCCCAGCATTTT
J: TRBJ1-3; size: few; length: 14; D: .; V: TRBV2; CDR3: CASKGLKQGNTIYF; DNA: TGTGCCAGCAAGGGGTTAAAACAAGGAAACACCATATATTTT
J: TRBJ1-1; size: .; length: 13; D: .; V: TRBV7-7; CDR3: CASSLEVGTEAFF; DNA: TGTGCTAGCAGCTTAGAAGTAGGTACTGAAGCTTTCTTT
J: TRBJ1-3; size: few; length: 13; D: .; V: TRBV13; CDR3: CASSLGQLTGRNF; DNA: TGTGCCAGCAGCTTAGGCCAGTTGACCGGGAGGAATTTT
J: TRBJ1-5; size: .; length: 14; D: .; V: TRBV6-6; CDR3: CATRAGHSNQPQHF; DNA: TGTGCCACCCGGGCGGGGCACAGCAATCAGCCCCAGCATTTT
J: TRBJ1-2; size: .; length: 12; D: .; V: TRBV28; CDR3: CASSRGNYGYTF; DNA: TGTGCCAGCAGTAGGGGTAACTATGGCTACACCTTC